The text below deals with one T cell receptor (beta chain). Blood sampling was done at baseline, cycle 4 day 1, and cycle 7 day 1. Germline assignment: CDR1 LNHDA and CDR2 SQIVND (reference sequence). V was clipped by 4 bases and J by 5 bases, with 14 bases between them. This CDR3 is 14 amino acids long. Produced via immunoSEQ multiplex PCR; TCRdb's table is partial and in-frame only. The repertoire consists of about 68,000 clones, with under 95% occurring once and the leading ten covering approximately 6%. The data are from a study of OX40 agonist ivuxolimab in advanced cancers. Turning to the study itself: Earlier treatment with anti-PD-1, anti-PD-L1 or anti-CTLA-4 was permitted, and roughly 40% had received some.

The chain recombines TRBV19 with TRBJ2-5, with a possible D match to TRBD1 (5 bases). This TCR came from an adult with an advanced solid tumor such as melanoma, head and neck, liver or kidney cancer. Sequencing used CD4+ or CD8+ T cells sorted from blood, obtained in a trial of the OX40 agonist ivuxolimab. CDR3 DNA: TGTGCCAGTAGTAAGGGGTGGGCGCCGGAGACCCAGTACTTC. Amino acid sequence: CASSKGWAPETQYF. The variable domain in full, completed from reference TRBV19 and TRBJ2-5, reads DGGITQSPKYLFRKEGQNVTLSCEQNLNHDAMYWYRQDPGQGLRLIYYSQIVNDFQKGDIAEGYSVSREKKESFPLTVTSAQKNPTAFYLCASSKGWAPETQYFGPGTRLLVL.